Sequencing of this T cell receptor beta chain was carried out in a study of molecular identifiers for immune sequencing clone quantification. This CDR3 is built from 15 residues. V was clipped by 6 bases and J by 5 bases; unmatched bases: 11. The germline V gene encodes CDR1 SGHVS and CDR2 FNYEAQ. This clonotype was recorded at least ten times. MiXCR, run by TCRdb on the PCR reads, gives a single entry per CDR3 protein. Of some 650,000 distinct CDR3 sequences listed, approximately 20% were seen once; the top ten hold roughly 0.9%. Sequencing was carried out using naive CD8+ T cells from blood, with Jurkat cell RNA spiked in. Subset denoted: FACS-sorted CD8+CD4-CCR7+CD45RA+ naive T cells. J is TRBJ2-5 and V is TRBV7-6, with 8 bases lining up with TRBD2. This sequence originates from a human donor in good health. Some libraries in this study had Jurkat cell RNA spiked in. This CDR3 reads CASSSYRGGGETQYF. In DNA, the CDR3 is TGTGCCAGCAGTTCTTACCGGGGGGGGGGCGAGACCCAGTACTTC.